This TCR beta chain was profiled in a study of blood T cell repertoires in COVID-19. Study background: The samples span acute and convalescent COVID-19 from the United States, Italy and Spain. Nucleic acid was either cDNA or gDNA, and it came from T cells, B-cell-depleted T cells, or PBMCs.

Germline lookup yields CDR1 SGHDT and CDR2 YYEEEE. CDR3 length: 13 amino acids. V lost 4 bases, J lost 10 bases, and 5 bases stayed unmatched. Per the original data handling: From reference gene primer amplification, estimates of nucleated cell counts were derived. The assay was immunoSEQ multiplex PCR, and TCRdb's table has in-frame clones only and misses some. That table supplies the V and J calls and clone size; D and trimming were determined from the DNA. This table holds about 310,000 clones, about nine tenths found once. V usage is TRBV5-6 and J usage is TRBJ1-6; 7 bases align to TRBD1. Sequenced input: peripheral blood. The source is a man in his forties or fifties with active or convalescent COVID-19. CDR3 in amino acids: CASSRDRGSPLHF. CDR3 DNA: TGTGCCAGCAGCAGGGACAGAGGGTCACCCCTCCACTTT.